The rows below give T cell receptor beta chains drawn from one sample of a study of blood T cell repertoires in COVID-19. Profiled with immunoSEQ multiplex PCR; TCRdb holds only in-frame clones, not every one. The repertoire includes some 340,000 clones, around 85% of them detected once, and under 4% sits in the top ten. The sequenced sample consisted of peripheral blood. The receptors were sampled from a young woman with acute or convalescent COVID-19. Both conserved end residues are part of each CDR3. D genes are given only for firm matches. Rows give clone size only sometimes, using once, few, many, or a class for an expanded clone.

clone_size j_call v_call d_call cdr3_aa cdr3_nt
. TRBJ2-2 TRBV5-1 . CASSFQGDPGELFF TGCGCCAGCAGCTTTCAGGGTGACCCCGGGGAGCTGTTTTTT
few TRBJ2-1 TRBV5-6 TRBD2 CASSLLAGGTYNEQFF TGTGCCAGCAGCTTGTTGGCGGGAGGAACCTACAATGAGCAGTTCTTC
. TRBJ2-3 TRBV5-6 . CASSRVETTHTDTQYF TGTGCCAGCAGCCGGGTGGAGACCACACACACAGATACGCAGTATTTT
. TRBJ1-2 TRBV19 . CASSMTGHQASNYGYTF TGTGCCAGTAGTATGACGGGACACCAAGCTTCTAACTATGGCTACACCTTC
. TRBJ1-4 TRBV2 TRBD1 CASRYRGQGEKLFF TGTGCCAGCAGATACAGGGGGCAAGGGGAAAAACTGTTTTTT
. TRBJ2-2 TRBV9 TRBD2 CASSVETSGRMGELFF TGTGCCAGCAGCGTAGAGACTAGCGGGAGGATGGGGGAGCTGTTTTTT
once TRBJ1-2 TRBV3-1/TRBV3-2 TRBD1 CASSPPLTGEDYGYTF TGTGCCAGCAGCCCGCCCTTAACAGGGGAAGACTATGGCTACACCTTC
. TRBJ1-2 TRBV6-5 TRBD1 CASLQGGADYGYTF TGTGCCAGCCTCCAGGGGGGCGCGGACTATGGCTACACCTTC
. TRBJ2-1 TRBV6-5 . CASQSMGANNEQFF TGTGCCAGCCAGTCTATGGGAGCCAACAATGAGCAGTTCTTC
. TRBJ1-5 TRBV5-5 . CASSFALGAGNQPQHF TGTGCCAGCAGCTTTGCATTAGGGGCTGGGAATCAGCCCCAGCATTTT
. TRBJ1-4 TRBV19 TRBD1 CASSLNPTGAETNEKLFF TGTGCCAGTAGTCTCAACCCCACAGGGGCGGAAACTAATGAAAAACTGTTTTTT
. TRBJ2-1 TRBV7-9 TRBD2 CASSLWLAGSSYNEQFF TGTGCCAGCAGCTTATGGCTAGCGGGAAGCTCCTACAATGAGCAGTTCTTC
. TRBJ2-1 TRBV6-5 . CASTSRIWEHEQFF TGTGCCAGCACCAGTAGGATCTGGGAGCATGAGCAGTTCTTC
. TRBJ2-3 TRBV29-1 . CSVEARAGITDTQYF TGCAGCGTTGAAGCCAGAGCCGGGATCACAGATACGCAGTATTTT
. TRBJ1-3 TRBV9 . CASSVGAGTDLSGNTIYF TGTGCCAGCAGCGTCGGAGCCGGTACGGATCTATCTGGAAACACCATATATTTT
. TRBJ2-4 TRBV15 . CATGNGGEVKNIQYF TGTGCCACCGGTAACGGGGGTGAGGTCAAAAACATTCAGTACTTC
. TRBJ1-3 TRBV19 . CASKPGDGNTIYF TGTGCCAGTAAACCAGGGGACGGAAACACCATATATTTT
once TRBJ1-1 TRBV12-3/TRBV12-4 TRBD1 CARWDSYTEAFF TGTGCCAGATGGGACAGCTACACTGAAGCTTTCTTT
. TRBJ2-1 TRBV4-2 TRBD1 CASSPRVGTGDNEQFF TGTGCCAGCAGCCCTCGAGTCGGGACAGGGGACAATGAGCAGTTCTTC
. TRBJ2-7 TRBV28 . CASSLTGGGTPSSYEQYF TGTGCCAGCAGTCTCACAGGGGGGGGGACACCTAGCTCCTACGAGCAGTACTTC
. TRBJ2-5 TRBV9 TRBD1 CASSPWTGVRETQYF TGTGCCAGCAGCCCTTGGACAGGGGTGAGAGAGACCCAGTACTTC
. TRBJ1-2 TRBV2 . CASSEKGGLNKGYTF TGTGCCAGCAGTGAAAAGGGGGGGTTAAATAAAGGCTACACCTTC
. TRBJ2-1 TRBV28 . CASRGHAKQTYEQFF TGTGCCAGCAGAGGACACGCTAAACAAACTTATGAGCAGTTCTTC
. TRBJ1-5 TRBV7-8 . CASSLATGLSNQPQHF TGTGCCAGCAGCTTAGCGACAGGACTTAGCAATCAGCCCCAGCATTTT
once TRBJ1-1 TRBV6-5 . CASSYSMELNTEAFF TGTGCCAGCAGTTACTCCATGGAGTTAAACACTGAAGCTTTCTTT
once TRBJ1-6 TRBV30 . CAWNGGQNSPLHF TGTGCCTGGAACGGGGGGCAAAATTCACCCCTCCACTTT
few TRBJ1-1 TRBV30 TRBD1 CATTGYTEAFF TGTGCCACGACAGGGTACACTGAAGCTTTCTTT
. TRBJ2-1 TRBV6-1 TRBD2 CASSEHLAGERNEQFF TGTGCCAGCAGTGAACACTTGGCGGGAGAGAGAAATGAGCAGTTCTTC
. TRBJ1-2 TRBV29-1 TRBD1 CSAEVTGRGMKNGYTF TGCAGCGCCGAGGTGACAGGGCGGGGAATGAAGAATGGCTACACCTTC
once TRBJ2-2 TRBV7-9 . CASSWGVGTGELFF TGTGCCAGCAGCTGGGGAGTAGGGACCGGGGAGCTGTTTTTT
. TRBJ1-2 TRBV27 . CASSTQQISPYGYTF TGTGCCAGCAGTACGCAACAGATTTCTCCCTATGGCTACACCTTC
. TRBJ1-2 TRBV6-6 TRBD1 CASSRDSLEGYTF TGTGCCAGCAGCCGGGACAGTCTCGAGGGCTACACCTTC
. TRBJ1-5 TRBV28 . CASSPDSGTNFRPQHF TGTGCCAGCAGCCCCGATTCGGGGACAAATTTTAGGCCCCAGCATTTT
. TRBJ2-2 TRBV7-3 . CASSLAASRGNTGELFF TGTGCCAGCAGCTTAGCAGCCTCCCGGGGGAACACCGGGGAGCTGTTTTTT
. TRBJ2-1 TRBV7-8 TRBD2 CASSNPGLAGGPYNEQFF TGTGCCAGCAGCAACCCGGGACTAGCGGGAGGACCCTACAATGAGCAGTTCTTC
few TRBJ1-2 TRBV11-1 . CASSFSGMGHYGYTF TGTGCCAGCAGCTTTTCGGGGATGGGTCACTATGGCTACACCTTC
. TRBJ2-7 TRBV21-1 . CASSTKGGWAGYEQYF TGTGCCAGCAGCACGAAGGGCGGGTGGGCCGGCTACGAGCAGTACTTC
many TRBJ1-1 TRBV5-1 . CASSLASRGTEAFF TGCGCCAGCAGCTTGGCGTCGCGGGGAACTGAAGCTTTCTTT
. TRBJ1-1 TRBV2 TRBD1 CASRTGTVYTEAFF TGTGCCAGCAGAACCGGGACAGTGTACACTGAAGCTTTCTTT
. TRBJ1-2 TRBV10-3 TRBD1 CAIRPDREVSNGYTF TGTGCCATCAGGCCGGACAGGGAAGTATCGAATGGCTACACCTTC
. TRBJ2-1 TRBV7-3 TRBD2 CASSPRGLASSYNEQFF TGTGCCAGCAGCCCAAGGGGACTAGCGAGCTCCTACAATGAGCAGTTCTTC
. TRBJ2-2 TRBV5-1 . CASSLASRRGTGELFF TGCGCCAGCAGCTTGGCGTCTAGACGTGGGACCGGGGAGCTGTTTTTT
once TRBJ2-3 TRBV20-1 . CSASSATGADTQYF TGCAGTGCTAGTTCGGCCACGGGGGCAGATACGCAGTATTTT
. TRBJ1-4 TRBV18 . CASRKTGPEEKLFF TGTGCCAGTCGAAAGACAGGCCCGGAGGAAAAACTGTTTTTT
. TRBJ1-1 TRBV29-1 TRBD1 CSVATGRTEAFF TGCAGCGTTGCGACAGGGCGGACTGAAGCTTTCTTT
. TRBJ1-4 TRBV29-1 . CSVGGTQATNEKLFF TGCAGCGTTGGGGGGACACAGGCAACTAATGAAAAACTGTTTTTT
. TRBJ2-3 TRBV7-3 TRBD2 CASSPWGLATDTQYF TGTGCCAGCAGCCCCTGGGGACTAGCGACAGATACGCAGTATTTT
. TRBJ1-6 TRBV18 . CASSLDTSSYNSPLHF TGTGCCAGCTCACTAGACACGAGCTCCTATAATTCACCCCTCCACTTT
. TRBJ2-3 TRBV7-9 . CASSLGTITDTQYF TGTGCCAGCAGCTTAGGGACAATCACAGATACGCAGTATTTT
. TRBJ2-7 TRBV7-2 TRBD1 CASSLASSGQGFYEQYF TGTGCCAGCAGCTTAGCTAGCTCGGGACAGGGGTTCTACGAGCAGTACTTC
. TRBJ2-5 TRBV30 . CAWKGYQETQYF TGTGCCTGGAAGGGGTACCAAGAGACCCAGTACTTC
. TRBJ2-5 TRBV7-3 . CASSPGQLQETQYF TGTGCCAGCAGCCCCGGACAGCTTCAAGAGACCCAGTACTTC
. TRBJ1-1 TRBV6-1 . CASNHQNRNTEAFF TGTGCCAGCAATCACCAAAATAGGAACACTGAAGCTTTCTTT
. TRBJ2-1 TRBV9 TRBD1 CASSVGGTGDYNEQFF TGTGCCAGCAGCGTAGGTGGGACAGGGGACTACAATGAGCAGTTCTTC
. TRBJ1-1 TRBV6-1 . CASSEASLNTEAFF TGTGCCAGCAGTGAGGCATCACTGAACACTGAAGCTTTCTTT